This T cell receptor (beta chain) appears in the sequencing data of a study of OX40 agonist ivuxolimab in advanced cancers. General study points: Relative to CD4+ cells, CD8+ T cells on average had more expanded clones.

Details on this clone: Its antigen is unknown.

V gave up 3 bases and J gave up 5 bases; unmatched junction bases: 5. The CDR3 totals 14 residues. Germline loops: CDR1 SGHNT, CDR2 YENEEA. Systemic immunosuppression or autoimmune disease history was grounds to exclude patients. This table comes from immunoSEQ multiplex PCR, and its TCRdb copy is limited to in-frame clones, with some not included. The sample lists around 100,000 clones, around 90% occurring once. The genes are TRBV11-3 and TRBJ2-3; 7 bases agree with TRBD2. The sequence was collected from an adult with an advanced solid tumor such as melanoma, head and neck, liver or kidney cancer. Sequenced material: CD4+ or CD8+ T cells sorted from blood, taken in a trial of the OX40 agonist ivuxolimab. The DNA of the CDR3 is TGTGCCAGCAGCTTTACGGGAGGTCAAGATACGCAGTATTTT. As protein: CASSFTGGQDTQYF.